This T cell receptor (beta chain) was sequenced during a study of cytomegalovirus exposure and HLA in healthy donors. Study information: Per a later analysis, the roughly 640 first-cohort and 100 to 150 validation repertoires shared one platform. Notes on the study in general: There were about 160 TCR beta chains listed as cytomegalovirus-associated.

The donors were part of the validation cohort of more than 90 subjects. That cohort was separate from the first cohort, which comprised some 670 subjects. The data were produced by immunoSEQ multiplex PCR, yet TCRdb's version contains in-frame clones alone and is incomplete. The sample includes 150,000 to 250,000 clones, roughly 84% of them seen just once. In this sample, this clone turned up a few times. Its specificity is unknown. The CDR3 is 12 residues long. V was clipped by 4 bases and J by 10 bases, with 10 bases between them. Germline-derived CDR1 and CDR2 are WSHSY and SAAADI. This clonotype originated in a woman in her thirties in good health and CMV-seropositive. Material: PBMCs. The chain has TRBV10-2 and TRBJ1-4; D is possibly TRBD1 (5 bases). The CDR3 protein is CASSGTRGKLFF. The CDR3 DNA reads TGCGCCAGCAGTGGGACACGCGGAAAACTGTTTTTT.